These 19 T cell receptor beta chains share one sample of origin, sequenced in a study of tumor and adjacent non-tumor tissue in lung cancer. A modified ARM-PCR protocol with three rounds of nested PCR amplified TCRbeta. TCRdb itself ran the multiplex PCR reads through MiXCR, one entry per CDR3 protein. The sample consists of tens of thousands of distinct CDR3 sequences, roughly two thirds of them appearing once. The template was RNA from unsorted bulk tissue. Distant lung tissue was collected more than 3 cm away from the tumor edge. Sequencing was carried out using distant non-tumor lung tissue. The source is a man in his 70s with non-small cell lung cancer.

The chain joins TRBV12-3 or TRBV12-4 to TRBJ2-2; 8 nucleotides agree with TRBD1. The CDR3 covers 15 residues. V lost 6 bases and J lost 4; bases outside the gene matches: 7. CDR3 in DNA: TGTGCCAGCAGGAGTGGGACAGGCATCACCGGGGAGCTGTTTTTT. Translating it yields CASRSGTGITGELFF.

A remark on this clonotype: Lacking the conserved final phenylalanine or tryptophan, this CDR3 likely reflects a read error. The limits of the CDR3 on the DNA are not certain, so only TCRdb's listed CDR3 is given. The chain is built from TRBV11-2 and TRBJ2-7; the table's D call, TRBD1, has no DNA check behind it. Ends included, the CDR3 has 16 residues. Germline CDR1 SGHAT, CDR2 FQNNGV. CDR3 region: CASSSPKGAISYEKYI.

This clonotype was counted many times. V is TRBV20-1 and J is TRBJ1-2; tentative D call: TRBD1 (6 bases). The CDR3 totals 12 residues. Germline CDR1 and CDR2: DFQATT and SNEGSKA (reference sequence). V was shortened by 5 bases and J by 7 bases, with 14 bases between the two germline ends. CDR3 in amino acids: CSAFGGLSGYTF. CDR3 DNA sequence: TGCAGTGCTTTTGGGGGGCTATCTGGCTACACCTTC.

The rearrangement joins TRBV28 to TRBJ2-7; unclear D gene. The germline V gene has CDR1 MDHEN and CDR2 SYDVKM. The CDR3 sequence is 12 residues long. Trimming left V 9 bases short and J 0 bases short, with 9 bases between. In DNA, the CDR3 is TGTGCCAGTCTAGGTTACTCCTACGAGCAGTACTTC. Translation gives CASLGYSYEQYF.

This clonotype was observed once. Being one base from a much bigger clone, this may be a read error. This chain joins TRBV5-5 and TRBJ1-2; D remains unclear. The germline CDR1 and CDR2 sequences are SGHKS and YYEKEE (reference sequence). This CDR3 spans 15 amino acids. The CDR3 nucleotides are TGTGCCAGCAGCTTGGCTCTTCTCAGGCTGGAGGGCTACATCTTC. It encodes CASSLALLRLEGYIF.

This clonotype has a handful of counts. V usage is TRBV24-1 and J usage is TRBJ2-2, with 12 nucleotides matching TRBD1. Germline CDR1 reads KGHDR; CDR2 reads SFDVKD. The CDR3 loop spans 16 amino acids. Losses at the gene ends were 4 bases for V and 7 bases for J; bases not matched to a gene: 6. CDR3 amino acids: CATSERDRGQSGELFF. DNA of the CDR3: TGTGCCACCAGTGAACGGGACAGGGGGCAGAGCGGGGAGCTGTTTTTT.

This clonotype was observed many times. The rearrangement links TRBV20-1 to TRBJ1-5, with D possibly being TRBD1 (5 bases). Germline-derived CDR1 and CDR2 are DFQATT and SNEGSKA (reference sequence). With 3 bases removed from V and 1 base from J, the gap between germline ends came to 10 bases. CDR3 length: 14 amino acids. The DNA of the CDR3 is TGCAGTGCTAGCGGGCGGGGGAGCAATCAGCCCCAGCATTTT. Protein: CSASGRGSNQPQHF.

Of note for this clonotype: It is likely a read error, because the conserved phenylalanine at the end of the CDR3 is missing. The CDR3 sequence is CSVPGTQGTDTQYL. CDR3 nucleotides: TGCAGCGTTCCCGGGACTCAGGGCACAGATACGCAGTATTTA. This rearrangement joins TRBV29-1 to TRBJ2-3, with D maybe TRBD2 (6 bases). With 5 bases removed from V and 1 base from J, the gap between germline ends came to 13 bases. CDR1 and CDR2 from the germline V gene are SQVTM and ANQGSEA. The CDR3 contains 14 residues.

This clonotype was seen only once. One end of the junction does not line up with germline, which may come from a read error. This sequence joins TRBV10-2 and TRBJ2-1; D possibly corresponds to TRBD2 (6 bases). Germline lookup yields CDR1 WSHSY and CDR2 SAAADI. The CDR3 consists of 13 residues. The CDR3 region is CANSATTGGEQFF. The CDR3 region has the DNA TGCGCCAACAGTGCCACTACCGGGGGTGAGCAGTTCTTT.

On this clonotype itself: This clone may be a read error of a much larger clone one base away. CDR3 DNA sequence: TGTGCCAGCAGCTCCTGGACAGTAAATGGCTACACCTTC. Protein product: CASSSWTVNGYTF. The chain uses TRBV5-8 and TRBJ1-2, with D possibly being TRBD1 (6 bases). Germline assignment: CDR1 SGHTS and CDR2 YDEGEE. V dropped 3 bases and J dropped 6 bases, with 12 bases sitting between them. The CDR3 loop spans 13 amino acids.

V is TRBV5-1 and J is TRBJ2-5, with 10 bases fitting TRBD1. CDR1 is SGHRS, CDR2 YFSETQ, per germline. V was clipped by 7 bases and J by 5 bases; unmatched bases: 14. The CDR3 runs to 16 residues. The CDR3 DNA is TGCGCCAGCTGCCGGCAGGGACAGGGGTTCGGGGAGACCCAGTACTTC. Its protein is CASCRQGQGFGETQYF.

The chain joins TRBV7-9 to TRBJ2-1, with 8 bases aligning to TRBD1. V lost 5 bases and J lost 0; bases outside the gene matches: 6. This CDR3 contains 16 residues. Germline V CDR1 and CDR2: SEHNR, FQNEAQ (reference sequence). The CDR3 sequence is CASSRQGICSYNEQFF. The CDR3 coding sequence is TGTGCCAGCAGCCGACAGGGGATATGCTCCTACAATGAGCAGTTCTTC.

Written as DNA, the CDR3 is TGTCTCAGCACCCGCGGGGAGGGCTACACCTTC. Its protein product is CLSTRGEGYTF. The rearrangement uses TRBV6-6 and TRBJ1-2, with D uncertain. The germline CDR1 and CDR2 sequences are MNHNY and SVGAGI (reference sequence). This CDR3 is 11 amino acids long.

To note about this clonotype: A read error may be the cause here, since a much bigger clone is one base away. The chain carries TRBV29-1 and TRBJ1-2, with TRBD1 as a possible D gene (5 bases). Trimming removed 4 bases from V and 2 bases from J, with 11 bases in between. There are 13 residues in the CDR3. CDR1 and CDR2 (germline): SQVTM, ANQGSEA. The CDR3 coding sequence is TGCAGCGTTGCGACGGCAGGGAACTATGGCTACACCTTC. Its translation: CSVATAGNYGYTF.

This chain's CDR3 is CASSLTGAGANVLTF. The CDR3 DNA reads as TGTGCCAGCAGCCTGACGGGTGCTGGGGCCAACGTCCTGACTTTC. The chain is built from TRBV7-9 and TRBJ2-6, with D unclear. The germline V gene has CDR1 SEHNR and CDR2 FQNEAQ (reference sequence). The germline V and J ends were trimmed by 5 bases and 2 bases, with 10 bases remaining between them. The CDR3 length is 15 residues. Looking up the rest from reference TRBV7-9 and TRBJ2-6 gives the full variable domain: DTGVSQNPRHKITKRGQNVTFRCDPISEHNRLYWYRQTLGQGPEFLTYFQNEAQLEKSRLLSDRFSAERPKGSFSTLEIQRTEQGDSAMYLCASSLTGAGANVLTFGAGSRLTVL.

This clonotype has only one observation. Since no conserved phenylalanine or tryptophan closes the CDR3, a read error is the likely cause. This chain connects TRBV4-2 to TRBJ2-7; 7 bases line up with TRBD2. This CDR3 region has 15 residues. The V segment lost 7 bases and the J segment 2 bases; nucleotides outside the gene matches: 11. The germline V gene encodes CDR1 LGHNA and CDR2 YNFKEQ. Here the CDR3 DNA reads TGTGCCAGCAACCAGGTGTCTAGCGGACCCTACGAGCAGTACATC. Its translation: CASNQVSSGPYEQYI.

A word on this clonotype: This may come from a read error, since a much larger clone is one base off. V usage is TRBV28 and J usage is TRBJ1-1; perhaps TRBD1 as D (6 bases). CDR3 length equals 15 residues. Germline CDR1 reads MDHEN; CDR2 reads SYDVKM. Written as DNA, the CDR3 is TGTGGCAGCAGTTTACATCCCCCAGGGGCCGCCGAAGCTTTCTTT. It yields the protein CGSSLHPPGAAEAFF.

Of note for this clonotype: Since the CDR3 does not end with the conserved phenylalanine or tryptophan, this likely comes from a read error. The rearrangement uses TRBV29-1 and TRBJ2-3; TRBD2 agrees at 9 bases. CDR3 size: 15 residues. The V gene end was trimmed by 3 bases and the J gene end by 6 bases; junction bases not matched to a gene: 10. Looked up from germline, CDR1 is SQVTM and CDR2 is ANQGSEA. The CDR3 sequence: CSVETAGGATDTQYL. CDR3 sequence (DNA): TGCAGCGTTGAGACGGCGGGGGGGGCCACGGATACGCAGTATTTG.

V and J are TRBV5-4 and TRBJ2-2; D is unclear. Germline CDR1 and CDR2: SGHNT and YYREEE (reference sequence). The CDR3 length is 14 residues. V lost 3 bases and J lost 5, with 11 bases in between. The CDR3 nucleotides are TGTGCCAGCAGCTCTCGTGCGGCAACCGGGGAGCTGTTTTTT. Its protein is CASSSRAATGELFF.